This T cell receptor (beta chain) was sequenced for a study of T cell repertoires in cytomegalovirus infection. Study overall: The study used recently identified HLA-C-restricted and well-studied HLA-B-restricted CMV epitopes. An indication of both CMV infection and matching HLA type came from public TCR beta signatures.

Study-level results: People with CMV and the relevant HLA were identified by cumulative public TCR beta family frequency. HLA-C-restricted CMV-specific TCR beta clonotypes prevailed in the ex vivo response.

One entry per CDR3 protein results from TCRdb running MiXCR on the reads. The data contain 450,000 to 650,000 distinct CDR3 sequences, 40% of them singletons. Germline V lookup: CDR1 DFQATT, CDR2 SNEGSKA (reference sequence). The CDR3 length is 11 residues. This clonotype was seen a few times. No antigen is known for it. The V and J genes are TRBV20-1 and TRBJ2-3; 8 nucleotides match TRBD2. The specimen was cultured PBMCs, collected from culture after CMV antigen stimulation. The TCR sequence derives from a human donor in good health (CMV status not recorded). Some clones in this sample may be carry-over from other donors' samples. CDR3 sequence (DNA): TGCAGCGGGAGGGCCGCGGATACGCAGTATTTT. It is translated as CSGRAADTQYF.